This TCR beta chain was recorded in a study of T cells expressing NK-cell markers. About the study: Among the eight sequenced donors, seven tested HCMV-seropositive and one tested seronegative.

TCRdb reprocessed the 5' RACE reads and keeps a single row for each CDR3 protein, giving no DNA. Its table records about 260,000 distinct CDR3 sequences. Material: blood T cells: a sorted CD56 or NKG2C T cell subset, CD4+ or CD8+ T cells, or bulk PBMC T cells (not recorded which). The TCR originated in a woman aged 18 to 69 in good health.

The CDR3 spells CSVARDTTTYEQYF. The V gene is TRBV29-1, the J gene TRBJ2-7; the D call of TRBD1 rests on TCRdb alone, since no DNA is present to check it. Germline CDR1 and CDR2: SQVTM and ANQGSEA. This CDR3 has 14 residues.